This T cell receptor (beta chain) stems from a study of post-analysis software for immune sequencing data. Findings of the study overall: Comparison of patients with controls showed five TRBV segments more frequent in patients, TRBV5-6, TRBV5-1 and TRBV20-1 among them.

Concerning this clonotype itself: The antigen remains unidentified.

The CDR3 runs to 14 residues. Germline values: CDR1 SGHTA, CDR2 FQGNSA. The V gene lost 4 bases and the J gene lost 0 bases, with 10 bases spanning the gap. Prepared TCR beta cDNA libraries contained unique molecular identifiers. TCRdb analysed the PCR reads with MiXCR anew, one entry per CDR3 protein. The sample consists of approximately 570,000 distinct CDR3 sequences, roughly 40% of them appearing once. This receptor was taken from a girl aged 5-17 years with multiple sclerosis. The chain is built from TRBV7-2 and TRBJ2-7; no clear D. Sequenced material: blood. The CDR3: CASSSRTHSYEQYF. The CDR3, as DNA: TGTGCCAGCAGCTCAAGGACGCACTCCTACGAGCAGTACTTC.